This passage covers 32 T cell receptor beta chains from one sample sequenced in a study of T cell responses to AZD1222 COVID-19 vaccine. Clones were sequenced by immunoSEQ multiplex PCR, and TCRdb holds only the in-frame ones, with some missing. The data contain 90,000 to 150,000 clones, roughly 88% of them singletons. The material was peripheral blood, obtained on day 0 of AZD1222 vaccination. Source of these receptors: an adult in good health.

The V gene is TRBV11-2, the J gene TRBJ2-2; possibly TRBD2 for D (5 bases). CDR3 length: 15 residues. The V gene's germline CDR1 is SGHAT and CDR2 FQNNGV. Trimming cost V 7 bases and J 4 bases, with 16 bases left between them. The CDR3 bases are TGTGCCAGCACCCATTCCGGGAAGCGCACCGGGGAGCTGTTTTTT. The encoded protein is CASTHSGKRTGELFF. Looking up the rest from reference TRBV11-2 and TRBJ2-2 gives the full variable domain: EAGVAQSPRYKIIEKRQSVAFWCNPISGHATLYWYQQILGQGPKLLIQFQNNGVVDDSQLPKDRFSAERLKGVDSTLKIQPAKLEDSAVYLCASTHSGKRTGELFFGEGSRLTVL.

The chain employs TRBV18 and TRBJ1-5; D remains unclear. The CDR3 is made up of 13 amino acids. V was clipped by 4 bases and J by 0 bases, with 4 bases between them. Germline loops: CDR1 KGHSH, CDR2 LQKENI. The CDR3 reads CASSLDSNQPQHF. The DNA of the CDR3 is TGTGCCAGCTCACTTGATAGCAATCAGCCCCAGCATTTT.

This clone came up once. This chain uses TRBV12-3 or TRBV12-4 with TRBJ1-2; no clear D gene. This CDR3 contains 11 residues. V lost 5 bases and J lost 9, with 10 bases in between. In DNA form, the CDR3 reads TGTGCCAGCAGTCGCGGTCGGAGCTACACCTTC. Its protein is CASSRGRSYTF.

This chain links TRBV27 with TRBJ1-6; D may be TRBD1 (6 bases). Per germline, CDR1 MNHEY and CDR2 SMNVEV (reference sequence). Trimming removed 5 bases at V and 2 bases at J, with 16 bases between. The CDR3 is made up of 17 amino acids. The DNA of the CDR3 is TGTGCCAGCAGTCCACTACAGGGACCCCCCTATAATTCACCCCTCCACTTT. It is translated as CASSPLQGPPYNSPLHF.

The V call is TRBV28, the J call TRBJ1-2; TRBD1 aligns across 9 bases. Germline V gene sequence: CDR1 MDHEN, CDR2 SYDVKM. J lost 9 bases, V lost 4 bases, and 9 bases had no gene match. The CDR3 consists of 14 residues. CDR3 nucleotides: TGTGCCAGCAGTTCGGACAGGGGAAAGTTTAGCTACACCTTC. Its translation is CASSSDRGKFSYTF.

The rearrangement uses TRBV28 and TRBJ2-4; D not certain. Germline CDR1 is MDHEN and CDR2 is SYDVKM. Trimming left V 5 bases short and J 0 bases short, with 11 bases between. The CDR3 totals 15 residues. The CDR3 loop reads CASSRTALAKNIQYF. DNA for the CDR3: TGTGCCAGCAGTCGGACGGCCCTAGCCAAAAACATTCAGTACTTC.

A few counts support this clone. The chain carries TRBV27 and TRBJ1-1; no reliable D call. This CDR3 is 13 amino acids long. Germline CDR1 MNHEY, CDR2 SMNVEV (reference sequence). Trimming removed 5 bases at V and 4 bases at J, with 11 bases between. The CDR3 sequence: CASSLGLATEAFF. Here the CDR3 DNA reads TGTGCCAGCAGTCTCGGTTTGGCCACTGAAGCTTTCTTT.

This clone showed up just a few times. The rearrangement uses TRBV11-3 and TRBJ1-4; D gene ambiguous. The CDR3 extends over 14 amino acids. CDR1 and CDR2 (germline): SGHNT, YENEEA. Trimming pared 5 bases from V and 1 base from J, leaving 8 bases between. In DNA form, the CDR3 reads TGTGCCAGCAGCAATCGGGGAACTAATGAAAAACTGTTTTTT. Amino acids: CASSNRGTNEKLFF.

This clone was found a few times. This chain connects TRBV7-2 to TRBJ1-5, with D unclear. CDR3 length: 15 amino acids. Germline CDR1 reads SGHTA; CDR2 reads FQGNSA. V was cut by 0 bases and J by 0 bases, with 6 bases left in between. The CDR3 loop reads CASSLAALSNQPQHF. The CDR3 region has the DNA TGTGCCAGCAGCTTAGCGGCCCTTAGCAATCAGCCCCAGCATTTT.

The chain employs TRBV9 and TRBJ2-2; 14 bases match TRBD2. V was pared by 4 bases and J by 7 bases, with 15 bases of the junction left unmatched. The CDR3 has 19 residues. Germline CDR1 and CDR2: SGDLS and YYNGEE. CDR3 sequence (DNA): TGTGCCAGCAGCACCTTAGCCGGGACTAGCGGGAGTGGTGACGGGGAGCTGTTTTTT. This codes for CASSTLAGTSGSGDGELFF.

This clone has just one count. This chain uses TRBV27 with TRBJ2-3, with D perhaps matching TRBD1 (5 bases). Germline V gives CDR1 MNHEY, CDR2 SMNVEV (reference sequence). Trimming removed 4 bases at V and 0 bases at J, with 17 bases between. This CDR3 is 17 amino acids long. CDR3 residues: CASSSSTGPRSTDTQYF. The CDR3, as DNA: TGTGCCAGCAGTTCGTCCACAGGCCCCCGTAGCACAGATACGCAGTATTTT.

This chain uses TRBV5-8 with TRBJ2-7; TRBD1 is a possible D gene (6 bases). CDR3 size: 12 residues. In germline, CDR1 is SGHTS, CDR2 YDEGEE. V lost 6 bases and J 6 bases, leaving 13 bases between the germline ends. The CDR3 here is CASIGQNREQYF. The CDR3, as DNA: TGTGCCAGCATCGGACAGAATCGCGAGCAGTACTTC.

This chain connects TRBV4-1 to TRBJ2-6; D may be TRBD1 (5 bases). Germline V gives CDR1 MGHRA, CDR2 YSYEKL. CDR3 length: 16 amino acids. V gave up 0 bases and J gave up 2 bases, with 8 bases separating them. CDR3 in amino acids: CASSQESRAGANVLTF. The CDR3 nucleotides are TGCGCCAGCAGCCAAGAAAGCAGGGCTGGGGCCAACGTCCTGACTTTC.

V and J are TRBV2 and TRBJ2-7; D unclear. In germline, CDR1 is SNHLY, CDR2 FYNNEI. Trimming took off 6 bases at V and 0 bases at J, with 12 bases between the two ends. The CDR3 consists of 14 residues. CDR3 in amino acids: CASRGGVRSYEQYF. CDR3 coding DNA: TGTGCCAGCAGAGGCGGCGTACGCTCCTACGAGCAGTACTTC.

The chain is built from TRBV5-1 and TRBJ2-5; D ambiguous. The V and J ends lost 4 bases and 1 base respectively, with 17 bases between them. CDR3 size: 16 residues. Germline CDR1 SGHRS, CDR2 YFSETQ. The CDR3 DNA reads TGCGCCAGCAGCCCAAGACTCATAGGGTCCCAAGAGACCCAGTACTTC. This gives the protein CASSPRLIGSQETQYF.

The chain joins TRBV7-2 to TRBJ2-1; 7 bases are shared with TRBD2. Germline CDR1 and CDR2: SGHTA and FQGNSA. Losses at the gene ends were 3 bases for V and 1 base for J; bases not matched to a gene: 3. This CDR3 has 15 residues. The CDR3 nucleotides are TGTGCCAGCAGCTTCGATAGCGGGTCCTACAATGAGCAGTTCTTC. As protein: CASSFDSGSYNEQFF.

This rearrangement joins TRBV11-3 to TRBJ2-1; maybe TRBD2 (6 bases). There are 14 residues in the CDR3. Trimming took 7 bases from V and 4 from J, leaving 14 bases between them. Germline-derived CDR1 and CDR2 are SGHNT and YENEEA. Written as DNA, the CDR3 is TGTGCCAGCACGGAGGGGAGGTCGTACAATGAGCAGTTCTTC. Its translation: CASTEGRSYNEQFF. Drawing the rest from reference TRBV11-3 and TRBJ2-1, the complete variable domain is EAGVVQSPRYKIIEKKQPVAFWCNPISGHNTLYWYLQNLGQGPELLIRYENEEAVDDSQLPKDRFSAERLKGVDSTLKIQPAELGDSAVYLCASTEGRSYNEQFFGPGTRLTVL.

The rearrangement joins TRBV14 to TRBJ2-7; TRBD2 is a possible D gene (5 bases). Trimming shortened V by 4 bases and J by 2 bases, and 9 bases separated the two germline ends. Germline-derived CDR1 and CDR2 are SGHDN and FVKESK. The CDR3 length is 13 residues. The CDR3 reads CASSPQRTYEQYF. Written as DNA, the CDR3 is TGTGCCAGCAGCCCTCAGCGGACCTACGAGCAGTACTTC.

The rearrangement links TRBV6-5 to TRBJ2-7, with D maybe TRBD1 (5 bases). The V gene lost 6 bases and the J gene lost 3 bases, with 9 bases spanning the gap. This CDR3 has 12 residues. Per germline, CDR1 MNHEY and CDR2 SVGAGI. CDR3: CASSHDSYEQYF. In nucleotides, the CDR3 is TGTGCCAGCAGCCATGACAGCTACGAGCAGTACTTC.

V gene TRBV6-5 combines with J gene TRBJ2-7; 7 bases map to TRBD2. Germline V gene data show CDR1 as MNHEY and CDR2 as SVGAGI. This CDR3 region has 16 residues. Trimming cost V 0 bases and J 1 base; bases outside gene matches: 6. The DNA for the CDR3 is TGTGCCAGCAGTTACTCGAGCGGGATAGGGTCCTACGAGCAGTACTTC. The encoded protein is CASSYSSGIGSYEQYF.

This chain links TRBV4-1 with TRBJ2-4; D gene unclear. V shed 2 bases and J shed 11 bases, with 25 bases lying between them. CDR1 is MGHRA, CDR2 YSYEKL, per germline. The CDR3 length is 17 residues. The CDR3 sequence is CASSQNDWQKLHPVQYF. CDR3 nucleotides: TGCGCCAGCAGCCAAAATGATTGGCAGAAACTGCATCCGGTTCAGTACTTC.

V usage is TRBV11-3 and J usage is TRBJ1-3, with no clear D. Germline loops: CDR1 SGHNT, CDR2 YENEEA. The V end lost 7 bases, the J end lost 0 bases, and 10 bases lay between the germline ends. The CDR3 is made up of 14 amino acids. CDR3 amino acids: CASTPQFSGNTIYF. CDR3 nucleotide sequence: TGTGCCAGCACCCCACAGTTCTCTGGAAACACCATATATTTT. Full variable domain (remainder filled in from reference TRBV11-3 and TRBJ1-3): EAGVVQSPRYKIIEKKQPVAFWCNPISGHNTLYWYLQNLGQGPELLIRYENEEAVDDSQLPKDRFSAERLKGVDSTLKIQPAELGDSAVYLCASTPQFSGNTIYFGEGSWLTVV.

The V call is TRBV5-1, the J call TRBJ2-1; 9 bases align to TRBD1. Per the germline V gene, CDR1 is SGHRS and CDR2 is YFSETQ. The CDR3 has 16 residues. Trimming at V came to 0 bases and at J to 6 bases, leaving 7 bases not matched to a gene. In DNA, the CDR3 is TGCGCCAGCAGCTTGGTTCCACGGGACAGGGTCAATGAGCAGTTCTTC. Its translation is CASSLVPRDRVNEQFF.

V is TRBV25-1 and J is TRBJ1-5; 9 bases match TRBD1. Germline lookup yields CDR1 MGHDK and CDR2 SYGVNS. The CDR3 length is 17 residues. The V segment lost 1 base and the J segment 6 bases; nucleotides outside the gene matches: 10. CDR3 in amino acids: CASSEFKGDRVCQPQHF. CDR3 nucleotides: TGTGCCAGCAGTGAATTTAAGGGGGACAGGGTTTGTCAGCCCCAGCATTTT.

This rearrangement joins TRBV6-5 to TRBJ1-1; TRBD1 matches at 9 bases. Losses at the gene ends were 6 bases for V and 5 bases for J; bases not matched to a gene: 7. In germline, CDR1 is MNHEY, CDR2 SVGAGI. There are 14 residues in the CDR3. The CDR3 DNA reads as TGTGCCAGCAGAAGGGACAGGGAGGGGACTGAAGCTTTCTTT. Translated: CASRRDREGTEAFF.

The chain links TRBV6-1 to TRBJ2-2; 8 nucleotides agree with TRBD1. The J segment lost 5 bases and the V segment lost 2 bases, leaving 4 bases of the junction unmatched. In germline, CDR1 is MNHNS, CDR2 SASEGT. The CDR3 totals 15 residues. The CDR3 region is CASSEITGGTGELFF. The CDR3, as DNA: TGTGCCAGCAGTGAAATCACAGGGGGGACCGGGGAGCTGTTTTTT.

The J gene is TRBJ2-3, the V gene TRBV3-1 (or the pseudogene TRBV3-2), with 13 bases that match TRBD2. CDR3 size: 16 residues. CDR1 and CDR2 (germline): LGHDT, YNNKEL (reference sequence). With 3 bases clipped from V and 8 bases from J, the junction kept 8 bases outside the gene matches. The CDR3 bases are TGTGCCAGCAGCCAGGAACTAGCGGGGGGGCCGGGTACGCAGTATTTT. Amino acids: CASSQELAGGPGTQYF.

This chain joins TRBV11-3 and TRBJ2-6; maybe TRBD1 (6 bases). The CDR3 covers 18 residues. CDR1 and CDR2 from the germline V gene are SGHNT and YENEEA. V shed 0 bases and J shed 1 base, with 13 bases lying between them. CDR3 sequence (DNA): TGTGCCAGCAGCTTAGATTTGGGACATTTTTCTGGGGCCAACGTCCTGACTTTC. Its protein product is CASSLDLGHFSGANVLTF. The whole variable domain, remainder taken from reference TRBV11-3 and TRBJ2-6, is EAGVVQSPRYKIIEKKQPVAFWCNPISGHNTLYWYLQNLGQGPELLIRYENEEAVDDSQLPKDRFSAERLKGVDSTLKIQPAELGDSAVYLCASSLDLGHFSGANVLTFGAGSRLTVL.

This clone was observed a few times. This chain joins TRBV11-3 and TRBJ2-7, with TRBD1 matching 7 bases. J gave up 5 bases and V 4 bases, and 5 bases lay outside the gene matches. This CDR3 region has 13 residues. Germline CDR1 reads SGHNT; CDR2 reads YENEEA. CDR3 region: CASSSRQGNEQYF. The CDR3 bases are TGTGCCAGCAGCTCCCGACAGGGAAACGAGCAGTACTTC.

CDR3 sequence reads: CASSLSSGLGNTIYF. CDR3 DNA sequence: TGTGCCAGTAGTCTCTCGTCGGGGCTTGGAAACACCATATATTTT. This chain links TRBV19 with TRBJ1-3; the D gene is possibly TRBD1 (5 bases). CDR1 is LNHDA, CDR2 SQIVND, per germline (reference sequence). V shed 5 bases and J shed 3 bases, with 14 bases lying between them. This CDR3 has 15 amino acids.

V and J are TRBV19 and TRBJ1-3; possibly TRBD1 for D (5 bases). The CDR3 contains 15 residues. The germline CDR1 and CDR2 sequences are LNHDA and SQIVND (reference sequence). Trimming took 5 bases from V and 4 from J, leaving 15 bases between them. The CDR3 region has the DNA TGTGCCAGTAGTCTAACATGGGGGAACGGAAACACCATATATTTT. It translates to CASSLTWGNGNTIYF.

The CDR3 loop is CAWGGPGNTIYF. The DNA for the CDR3 is TGTGCTTGGGGAGGGCCTGGAAACACCATATATTTT. The gene calls are TRBV30 and TRBJ1-3; D is unclear. In germline, CDR1 is GTSNPN, CDR2 SVGIG (reference sequence). The CDR3 covers 12 residues. The full variable domain, completed using reference TRBV30 and TRBJ1-3, is SQTIHQWPATLVQPVGSPLSLECTVEGTSNPNLYWYRQAAGRGLQLLFYSVGIGQISSEVPQNLSASRPQDRQFILSSKKLLLSDSGFYLCAWGGPGNTIYFGEGSWLTVV.